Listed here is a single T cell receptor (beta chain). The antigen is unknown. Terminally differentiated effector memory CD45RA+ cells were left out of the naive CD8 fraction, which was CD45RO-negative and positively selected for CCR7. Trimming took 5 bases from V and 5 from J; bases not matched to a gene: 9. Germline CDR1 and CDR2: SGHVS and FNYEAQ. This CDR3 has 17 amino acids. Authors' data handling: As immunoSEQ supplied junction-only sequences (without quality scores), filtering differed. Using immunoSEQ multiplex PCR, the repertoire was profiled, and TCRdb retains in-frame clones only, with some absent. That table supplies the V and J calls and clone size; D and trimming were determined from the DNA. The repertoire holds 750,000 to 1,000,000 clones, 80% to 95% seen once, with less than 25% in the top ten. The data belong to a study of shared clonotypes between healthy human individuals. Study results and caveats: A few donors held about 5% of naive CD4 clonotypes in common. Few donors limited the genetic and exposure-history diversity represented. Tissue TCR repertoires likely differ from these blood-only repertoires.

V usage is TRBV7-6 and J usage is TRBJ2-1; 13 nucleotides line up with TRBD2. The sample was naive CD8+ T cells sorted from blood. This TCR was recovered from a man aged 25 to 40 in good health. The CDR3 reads CASSRGTSGVSDNEQFF. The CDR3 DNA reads TGTGCCAGCAGCCGCGGGACTAGCGGGGTCTCGGACAATGAGCAGTTCTTC.